The 30 T cell receptor beta chains given below trace back to one sample, sequenced in a study of glioma-infiltrating T cells. Amplification of TCR alpha and beta CDR3 regions from RNA used iRepertoire nested multiplex PCR. TCRdb recomputed calls from the multiplex PCR reads with MiXCR, one row per CDR3 protein. The sample lists some 160,000 distinct CDR3 sequences; 43% were seen once. Sequenced: glioma tissue, nonneoplastic brain tissue, or PBMCs (not recorded which). Every receptor here comes from a human donor with low-grade glioma or glioblastoma, undergoing nonglioma brain surgery, or in good health (not recorded which).

In its sample, this clonotype was seen a few times. The chain employs TRBV12-3 or TRBV12-4 and TRBJ1-2; D not certain. Trimming left V 5 bases short and J 4 bases short, with 11 bases between. The CDR3 has 13 amino acids. CDR3 nucleotide sequence: TGTGCCAGCAGTGGACTGTCGATCTATGGCTACACCTTC. This translates into CASSGLSIYGYTF.

On this clonotype itself: A much larger clone lies one base from this, so it may be a read error. The rearrangement joins TRBV19 to TRBJ1-4; D is unclear. Trimming removed 5 bases at V and 7 bases at J, with 14 bases between. The germline V gene encodes CDR1 LNHDA and CDR2 SQIVND (reference sequence). This CDR3 is 14 amino acids long. CDR3 sequence reads: CASSDKGRIEKLFF. CDR3 coding DNA: TGTGCCAGTAGTGACAAGGGTCGGATTGAAAAACTGTTTTTT.

This chain connects TRBV7-2 to TRBJ2-7; 8 nucleotides agree with TRBD2. This CDR3 contains 14 residues. V was clipped by 5 bases and J by 5 bases; unmatched bases: 8. Germline lookup yields CDR1 SGHTA and CDR2 FQGNSA. The CDR3 DNA reads as TGTGCCAGCAGCCCGGGACTAGTTGTCGACGAGCAGTACTTC. This sequence encodes CASSPGLVVDEQYF.

The table lists this clonotype with a few counts. It may be a read error: a sequence one base away is much more abundant. V usage is TRBV15 and J usage is TRBJ2-7, with D maybe TRBD1 (6 bases). Germline assignment: CDR1 LNHNV and CDR2 YYDKDF (reference sequence). The CDR3 totals 14 residues. The V and J ends lost 5 bases and 1 base respectively, with 12 bases between them. The CDR3 reads CATSSSQGSYEQYF. The DNA of the CDR3 is TGTGCCACCAGCTCCTCACAGGGATCCTACGAGCAGTACTTC.

Regarding this clonotype: At one boundary the junction diverges from the germline segment, which might be a read error. The CDR3 DNA follows: TGTGCCAGCCGCCAAGGTGATAGCGGGAGGGTGCAGTATTTT. As protein: CASRQGDSGRVQYF. This chain links TRBV3-1 with TRBJ2-3, with 11 bases matching TRBD2. The CDR3 covers 14 residues. Germline lookup yields CDR1 LGHDT and CDR2 YNNKEL (reference sequence).

Regarding this clonotype: A much larger clone lies a single base off, so this may be a read error. The gene calls are TRBV7-2 and TRBJ1-6, with 8 bases that match TRBD1. CDR1 is SGHTA and CDR2 is FQGNSA in the germline V gene. This CDR3 is 13 amino acids long. In DNA, the CDR3 is TGTGCCAGCAGGCGGACAGGGAATTCACCCGTCCACTTT. Protein: CASRRTGNSPVHF. The entire variable domain, with the rest obtained from reference TRBV7-2 and TRBJ1-6, is as follows: GAGVSQSPSNKVTEKGKDVELRCDPISGHTALYWYRQSLGQGLEFLIYFQGNSAPDKSGLPSDRFSAERTGGSVSTLTIQRTQQEDSAVYLCASRRTGNSPVHFGNGTRLTVT.

Of note for this clonotype: Possible read error: a much larger clone is one base away. The chain joins TRBV28 to TRBJ2-5; 11 bases are shared with TRBD2. The CDR3 loop spans 15 amino acids. Per germline, CDR1 MDHEN and CDR2 SYDVKM. The CDR3 loop is CASSTGTSGQGTQYF. The CDR3 nucleotides read TGTGCCAGCAGTACCGGGACTAGCGGACAAGGGACCCAGTACTTC. Variable domain in full (rest from reference TRBV28 and TRBJ2-5): DVKVTQSSRYLVKRTGEKVFLECVQDMDHENMFWYRQDPGLGLRLIYFSYDVKMKEKGDIPEGYSVSREKKERFSLILESASTNQTSMYLCASSTGTSGQGTQYFGPGTRLLVL.

As concerns this clonotype: Since a much larger clone is just one base distant, this may be a read error. The chain has TRBV28 and TRBJ1-5, with a possible D match to TRBD1 (5 bases). Germline V gene sequence: CDR1 MDHEN, CDR2 SYDVKM. The CDR3 sequence is 14 residues long. The V and J ends lost 2 bases and 5 bases respectively, with 10 bases between them. This chain's CDR3 is CASSLGRVDQPQHF. The DNA of the CDR3 is TGTGCCAGCAGTTTAGGCAGGGTCGATCAGCCCCAGCATTTT.

The CDR3 DNA follows: TGTGCCAGCAGACTGGGACAGACTACGAATGAGCAGTTCTTC. Protein sequence: CASRLGQTTNEQFF. The V gene is TRBV7-6, the J gene TRBJ2-1, with 7 bases fitting TRBD1. Germline V gene data show CDR1 as SGHVS and CDR2 as FNYEAQ. After removal of 6 bases from V and 7 bases from J, the junction contained 9 bases not matched to a gene. The CDR3 totals 14 residues.

This clonotype was picked up many times. V is TRBV4-1 and J is TRBJ1-5; tentatively, D is TRBD1 (5 bases). Germline V lookup: CDR1 MGHRA, CDR2 YSYEKL. Trimming shortened V by 0 bases and J by 6 bases, and 9 bases separated the two germline ends. The CDR3 is 14 residues long. In DNA, the CDR3 is TGCGCCAGCAGCCAAGAGGGGACTACTCAGCCCCAGCATTTT. This gives the protein CASSQEGTTQPQHF.

This clonotype was observed at least ten times. This chain links TRBV5-1 with TRBJ2-1, with TRBD2 identical over 10 bases. The CDR3 consists of 15 residues. Losses at the gene ends were 4 bases for V and 5 bases for J; bases not matched to a gene: 6. From germline, CDR1 is SGHRS and CDR2 YFSETQ. Here the CDR3 DNA reads TGCGCCAGCAGCCCTCTAGCGGGAGTCAACAATGAGCAGTTCTTC. As protein: CASSPLAGVNNEQFF.

On this clonotype itself: At one end, the junction sequence differs from germline, possibly due to a read error. V gene TRBV6-8 combines with J gene TRBJ2-7, with D possibly TRBD2 on 6 matching bases. The V gene's germline CDR1 is MNHGY and CDR2 SAAAGT. There are 14 residues in the CDR3. CDR3 protein: CACSYTRGNNERFF. The CDR3 bases are TGTGCCTGCAGTTACACACGCGGGAACAATGAGCGGTTCTTC.

CDR3 sequence reads: CASSDIAFF. The DNA of the CDR3 is TGTGCCTCCTCAGACATAGCTTTCTTT. The V gene is TRBV30, the J gene TRBJ1-1; D is ambiguous. This CDR3 comprises 9 residues. Germline CDR1 and CDR2: GTSNPN and SVGIG (reference sequence). Trimming shortened V by 7 bases and J by 10 bases, and 10 bases separated the two germline ends.

There are many counts of this clonotype. The chain employs TRBV2 and TRBJ1-1, with D uncertain. CDR3 length: 14 amino acids. Germline V gene lookup returns CDR1 SNHLY and CDR2 FYNNEI. Deletions cut 5 bases from V and 0 bases from J, with 10 bases between. The CDR3 loop reads CASSLVGVNTEAFF. For the CDR3, the DNA is TGTGCCAGCAGTCTGGTAGGCGTGAACACTGAAGCTTTCTTT.

With respect to this clonotype: A much larger clone is a single base away; this may be a read error. The rearrangement links TRBV7-3 to TRBJ2-1, with 12 bases fitting TRBD2. Germline CDR1 and CDR2: SGHTA and FQGTGA. This CDR3 is built from 13 residues. CDR3 nucleotides: TGTGCCAGCGGGCTAGCGGGAGGGAATGGGCAGTTCTTC. This encodes CASGLAGGNGQFF. Full variable domain (remainder filled in from reference TRBV7-3 and TRBJ2-1): GAGVSQTPSNKVTEKGKYVELRCDPISGHTALYWYRQSLGQGPEFLIYFQGTGAADDSGLPNDRFFAVRPEGSVSTLKIQRTERGDSAVYLCASGLAGGNGQFFGPGTRLTVL.

This clonotype showed up many times. The V call is TRBV20-1, the J call TRBJ2-1; D call uncertain. With 3 bases removed from V and 8 bases from J, the gap between germline ends came to 11 bases. CDR1 DFQATT and CDR2 SNEGSKA come from the germline V gene (reference sequence). The CDR3 runs 12 residues. The DNA for the CDR3 is TGCAGTGCTAGTCTCGGCCGACATGAGCAGTTCTTC. Translating gives CSASLGRHEQFF.

This clonotype was counted many times. The chain links TRBV15 to TRBJ2-1; D unclear. V was trimmed by 0 bases and J by 2 bases, leaving 11 bases between them. The CDR3 length is 16 residues. From germline, CDR1 is LNHNV and CDR2 YYDKDF (reference sequence). For the CDR3, the DNA is TGTGCCACCAGCAGAGAAGTAACCACGGCCTACAATGAGCAGTTCTTC. It is translated as CATSREVTTAYNEQFF.

This clonotype was seen repeatedly, ten times or more. The chain couples TRBV7-2 to TRBJ2-7, with D possibly TRBD1 on 7 matching bases. V lost 4 bases, J lost 6 bases, and 13 bases lay in between. This CDR3 spans 13 amino acids. CDR1 and CDR2 (germline): SGHTA, FQGNSA. The CDR3 DNA sequence: TGTGCCAGCAGCTCCCAGGGGGGTGGCGAGCAGTACTTC. Its protein product is CASSSQGGGEQYF. Variable domain in full (rest from reference TRBV7-2 and TRBJ2-7): GAGVSQSPSNKVTEKGKDVELRCDPISGHTALYWYRQSLGQGLEFLIYFQGNSAPDKSGLPSDRFSAERTGGSVSTLTIQRTQQEDSAVYLCASSSQGGGEQYFGPGTRLTVT.

The V and J genes are TRBV4-1 and TRBJ2-7, with D unclear. Germline V gene lookup returns CDR1 MGHRA and CDR2 YSYEKL. This CDR3 is 14 amino acids long. Trimming took 0 bases from V and 2 from J, leaving 8 bases between them. Written as DNA, the CDR3 is TGCGCCAGCAGCCAAGATAACAGCCCCTACGAGCAGTACTTC. Its translation is CASSQDNSPYEQYF.

This clonotype was counted many times. The chain combines TRBV3-1 with TRBJ1-6; TRBD1 matches at 8 bases. The V and J ends lost 1 base and 8 bases, in that order; junction bases with no gene match: 10. The CDR3 is 17 amino acids. CDR1 and CDR2 (germline): LGHDT, YNNKEL (reference sequence). CDR3 in DNA: TGTGCCAGCAGCCAAGGGCTGATTGGCAGGGGGCATTCACCCCTCCACTTT. It encodes CASSQGLIGRGHSPLHF.

The sample holds many counts of this clonotype. The rearrangement joins TRBV20-1 to TRBJ2-7; 9 positions agree with TRBD1. V was clipped by 1 base and J by 5 bases; unmatched bases: 9. Looked up from germline, CDR1 is DFQATT and CDR2 is SNEGSKA (reference sequence). The CDR3 is 15 residues long. In DNA, the CDR3 is TGCAGTGCTAGAGGGGGGACAGGGTGGTCGGACGAGCAGTACTTC. Its protein is CSARGGTGWSDEQYF.

The V call is TRBV7-2, the J call TRBJ2-5; the D gene could be TRBD1 or TRBD2 (5 bases each). V lost 5 bases to trimming and J lost 4 bases, with 14 bases between them. In germline, CDR1 is SGHTA, CDR2 FQGNSA. This CDR3 spans 14 amino acids. CDR3 sequence: CASSLGTGRETQYF. The CDR3 coding sequence is TGTGCCAGCAGCCTTGGGACCGGTCGAGAGACCCAGTACTTC.

Comment on this clonotype: At one boundary the junction diverges from the germline segment, which might be a read error. The chain combines TRBV2 with TRBJ1-6, with unresolved D. Germline V CDR1 and CDR2: SNHLY, FYNNEI. The CDR3 runs to 14 residues. The CDR3 reads CAISDAGENSPLHF. For the CDR3, the DNA is TGTGCCATCAGTGACGCCGGAGAAAATTCACCCCTCCACTTT.

Comments on this clonotype: Germline is not matched at one junction end, which may reflect a read error. The V gene is TRBV11-1, the J gene TRBJ2-3, with D maybe TRBD2 (5 bases). In germline, CDR1 is SGHAT, CDR2 FQDESV (reference sequence). The CDR3 runs 14 residues. DNA for the CDR3: TGTGCCTGCAGCTTCGACGGGGGCACAGATACGCAGTATTTT. Amino acid sequence: CACSFDGGTDTQYF.

The chain recombines TRBV24-1 with TRBJ2-5, with D possibly matching TRBD2 (5 bases). The CDR3 extends over 16 amino acids. V lost 2 bases, J lost 5 bases, and 17 bases lay in between. Germline values: CDR1 KGHDR, CDR2 SFDVKD. The CDR3 DNA is TGTGCCACCAGTGATTCCCGTTTTATCGGGGTCGAGACCCAGTACTTC. It translates to CATSDSRFIGVETQYF.

This clonotype was counted ten times or more. The chain is built from TRBV2 and TRBJ1-5; TRBD1 aligns across 7 bases. The J segment lost 7 bases and the V segment lost 5 bases, leaving 8 bases of the junction unmatched. The CDR3 spans 14 residues. Germline V gives CDR1 SNHLY, CDR2 FYNNEI. The CDR3: CASSTRQGDQPQHF. For the CDR3, the DNA is TGTGCCAGCAGTACCCGACAGGGTGACCAGCCCCAGCATTTT.

This rearrangement joins TRBV3-1 to TRBJ1-2; D is uncertain. Germline CDR1 is LGHDT and CDR2 is YNNKEL (reference sequence). The CDR3 has 11 residues. With 1 base removed from V and 7 bases from J, the gap between germline ends came to 4 bases. Written as DNA, the CDR3 is TGTGCCAGCAGCCAAGTCGGTGGCTACACCTTC. It yields the protein CASSQVGGYTF.

This clonotype was seen more than once but under ten times. The rearrangement joins TRBV6-6 to TRBJ2-7, with 8 bases identical to TRBD1. The CDR3 has 17 amino acids. Germline CDR1 MNHNY, CDR2 SVGAGI (reference sequence). V shed 0 bases, J shed 2 bases, and the junction held 9 bases outside the gene matches. Here the CDR3 DNA reads TGTGCCAGCAGTTACTCGGCCAGGGACAGGAGAACCTACGAGCAGTACTTC. Translated: CASSYSARDRRTYEQYF.

This clonotype was seen more than once but under ten times. The gene calls are TRBV14 and TRBJ1-1, with D possibly TRBD1 on 5 matching bases. V was clipped by 0 bases and J by 8 bases, with 7 bases between them. From germline, CDR1 is SGHDN and CDR2 FVKESK. The CDR3 runs to 12 residues. In nucleotides, the CDR3 is TGTGCCAGCAGCCAAGAAGACAGAGAAGCTTTCTTT. Translated: CASSQEDREAFF. Drawing the rest from reference TRBV14 and TRBJ1-1, the complete variable domain is EAGVTQFPSHSVIEKGQTVTLRCDPISGHDNLYWYRRVMGKEIKFLLHFVKESKQDESGMPNNRFLAERTGGTYSTLKVQPAELEDSGVYFCASSQEDREAFFGQGTRLTVV.

This chain links TRBV29-1 with TRBJ2-3; TRBD2 matches 7 bases. The CDR3 totals 14 residues. Germline CDR1 SQVTM, CDR2 ANQGSEA. After removal of 6 bases from V and 5 bases from J, the junction contained 11 bases not matched to a gene. The CDR3 sequence is CSVEDPGGIDTQYF. In nucleotides, the CDR3 is TGCAGCGTAGAGGACCCCGGGGGGATAGATACGCAGTATTTT.